Listed here is a single T cell receptor beta chain. These data originate in a study of blood T cell repertoires in COVID-19. The CDR3 consists of 15 residues. Looked up from germline, CDR1 is SGHKS and CDR2 is YYEKEE (reference sequence). Between the trimmed V and J ends, which lost 4 bases and 1 base, there was a span of 12 bases. In the original analysis: Amplification from reference gene primers served as the basis for estimated nucleated cell counts. Some clones are missing from TCRdb's copy, which holds only in-frame ones; the method was immunoSEQ multiplex PCR. The V and J calls and clone size are taken from that table; D and trimming were inferred from the DNA. The sample has roughly 95,000 clones; 82% are singletons.

The chain has TRBV5-5 and TRBJ1-5, with D unclear. The specimen sequenced was peripheral blood. The TCR sequence derives from an older man with acute or convalescent COVID-19. The CDR3 bases are TGTGCCAGCAGCCCCCGGGGTCCGAGCAATCAGCCCCAGCATTTT. Residues: CASSPRGPSNQPQHF.